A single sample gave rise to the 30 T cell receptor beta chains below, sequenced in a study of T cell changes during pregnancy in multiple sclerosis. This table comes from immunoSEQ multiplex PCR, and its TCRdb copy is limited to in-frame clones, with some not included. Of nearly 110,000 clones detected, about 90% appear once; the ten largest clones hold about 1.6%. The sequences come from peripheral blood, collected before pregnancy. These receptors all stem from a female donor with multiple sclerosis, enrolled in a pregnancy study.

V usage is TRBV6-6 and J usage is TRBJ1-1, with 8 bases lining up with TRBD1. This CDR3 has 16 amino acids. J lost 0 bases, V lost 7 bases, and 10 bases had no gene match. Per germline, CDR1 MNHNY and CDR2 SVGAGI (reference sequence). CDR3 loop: CASKETGASMNTEAFF. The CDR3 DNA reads TGTGCCAGCAAGGAGACAGGGGCGTCCATGAACACTGAAGCTTTCTTT.

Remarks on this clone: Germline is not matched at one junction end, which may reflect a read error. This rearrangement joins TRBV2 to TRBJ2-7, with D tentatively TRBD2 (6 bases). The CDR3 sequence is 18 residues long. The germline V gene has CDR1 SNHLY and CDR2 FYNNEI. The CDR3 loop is CASRDVGLTDRGSSEQYF. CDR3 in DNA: TGTGCCAGCAGGGATGTGGGGTTGACGGACCGGGGGTCCTCCGAGCAGTACTTC.

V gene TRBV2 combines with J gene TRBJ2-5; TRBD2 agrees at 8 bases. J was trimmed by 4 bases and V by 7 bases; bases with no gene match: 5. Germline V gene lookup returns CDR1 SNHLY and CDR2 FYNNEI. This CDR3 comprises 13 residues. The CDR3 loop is CASIFGGVETQYF. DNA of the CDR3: TGTGCCAGCATTTTCGGGGGGGTAGAGACCCAGTACTTC.

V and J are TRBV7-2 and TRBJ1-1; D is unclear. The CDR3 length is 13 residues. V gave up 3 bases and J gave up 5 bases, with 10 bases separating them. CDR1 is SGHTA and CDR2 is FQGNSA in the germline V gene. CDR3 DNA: TGTGCCAGCAGCTTTCCAGTTAATACTGAAGCTTTCTTT. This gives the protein CASSFPVNTEAFF.

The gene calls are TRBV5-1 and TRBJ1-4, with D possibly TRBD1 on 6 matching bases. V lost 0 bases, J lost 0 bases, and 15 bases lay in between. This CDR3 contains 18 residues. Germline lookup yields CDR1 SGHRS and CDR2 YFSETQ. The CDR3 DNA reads TGCGCCAGCAGCTTGGTCCCCCGGACAGATACAACTAATGAAAAACTGTTTTTT. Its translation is CASSLVPRTDTTNEKLFF. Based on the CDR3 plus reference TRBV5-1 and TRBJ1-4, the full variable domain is KAGVTQTPRYLIKTRGQQVTLSCSPISGHRSVSWYQQTPGQGLQFLFEYFSETQRNKGNFPGRFSGRQFSNSRSEMNVSTLELGDSALYLCASSLVPRTDTTNEKLFFGSGTQLSVL.

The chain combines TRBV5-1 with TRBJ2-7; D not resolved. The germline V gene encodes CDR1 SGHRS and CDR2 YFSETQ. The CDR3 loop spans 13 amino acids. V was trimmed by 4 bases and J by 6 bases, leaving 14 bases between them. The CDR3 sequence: CASSEHNGSEQYF. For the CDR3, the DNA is TGCGCCAGCAGCGAACACAACGGGTCCGAGCAGTACTTC.

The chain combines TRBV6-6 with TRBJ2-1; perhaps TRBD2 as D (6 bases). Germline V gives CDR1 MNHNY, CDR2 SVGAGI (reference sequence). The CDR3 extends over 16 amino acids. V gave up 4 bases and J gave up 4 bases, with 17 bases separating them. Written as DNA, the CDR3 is TGTGCCAGCAGTTTACTCACCGGGACTGGATACAATGAGCAGTTCTTC. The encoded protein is CASSLLTGTGYNEQFF.

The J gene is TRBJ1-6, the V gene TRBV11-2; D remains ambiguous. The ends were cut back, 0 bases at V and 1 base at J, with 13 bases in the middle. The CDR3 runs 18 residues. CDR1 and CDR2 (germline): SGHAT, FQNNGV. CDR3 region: CASSLERFRRSYNSPLHF. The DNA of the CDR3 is TGTGCCAGCAGCTTAGAAAGGTTCAGGAGGTCCTATAATTCACCCCTCCACTTT.

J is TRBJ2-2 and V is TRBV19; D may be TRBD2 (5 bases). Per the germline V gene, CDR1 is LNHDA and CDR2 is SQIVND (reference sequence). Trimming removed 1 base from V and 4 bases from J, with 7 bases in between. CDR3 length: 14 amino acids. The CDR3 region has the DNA TGTGCCAGTAGTATAGCGGGGTTCACCGGGGAGCTGTTTTTT. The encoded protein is CASSIAGFTGELFF. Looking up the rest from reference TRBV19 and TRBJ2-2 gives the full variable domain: DGGITQSPKYLFRKEGQNVTLSCEQNLNHDAMYWYRQDPGQGLRLIYYSQIVNDFQKGDIAEGYSVSREKKESFPLTVTSAQKNPTAFYLCASSIAGFTGELFFGEGSRLTVL.

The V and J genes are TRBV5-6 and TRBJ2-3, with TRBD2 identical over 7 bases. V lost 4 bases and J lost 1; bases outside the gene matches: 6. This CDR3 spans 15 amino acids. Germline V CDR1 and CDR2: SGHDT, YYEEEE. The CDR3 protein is CASSGWTRRTDTQYF. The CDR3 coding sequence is TGTGCCAGCAGCGGGTGGACTAGGCGCACAGATACGCAGTATTTT.

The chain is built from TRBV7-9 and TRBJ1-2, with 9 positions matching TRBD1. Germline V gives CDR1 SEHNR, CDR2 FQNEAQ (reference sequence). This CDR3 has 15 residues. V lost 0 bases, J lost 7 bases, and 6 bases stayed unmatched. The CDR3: CASSLAWTGESGYTF. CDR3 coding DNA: TGTGCCAGCAGCTTAGCTTGGACAGGGGAGAGTGGCTACACCTTC. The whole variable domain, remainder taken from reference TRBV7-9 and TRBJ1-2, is DTGVSQNPRHKITKRGQNVTFRCDPISEHNRLYWYRQTLGQGPEFLTYFQNEAQLEKSRLLSDRFSAERPKGSFSTLEIQRTEQGDSAMYLCASSLAWTGESGYTFGSGTRLTVV.

CDR3: CASSFSTSGRAGEQFF. In DNA form, the CDR3 reads TGCGCCAGCAGCTTTTCGACTAGCGGGAGGGCCGGTGAGCAGTTCTTC. The rearrangement links TRBV5-1 to TRBJ2-1, with TRBD2 matching over 14 bases. Looked up from germline, CDR1 is SGHRS and CDR2 is YFSETQ. This CDR3 is built from 16 residues. The ends lost 2 bases at V and 9 bases at J; junction bases unmatched: 7.

CDR3 coding DNA: TGTGCCAGCAGTTGGTGGGGGGGCAATCAGCCCCAGCATTTT. Protein: CASSWWGGNQPQHF. This sequence joins TRBV28 and TRBJ1-5, with D maybe TRBD1 (5 bases). Trimming removed 4 bases from V and 2 bases from J, with 9 bases in between. This CDR3 has 14 amino acids. Germline assignment: CDR1 MDHEN and CDR2 SYDVKM.

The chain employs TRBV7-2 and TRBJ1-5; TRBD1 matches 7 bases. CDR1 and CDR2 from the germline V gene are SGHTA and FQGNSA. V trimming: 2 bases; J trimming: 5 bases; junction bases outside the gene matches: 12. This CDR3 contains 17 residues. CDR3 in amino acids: CASSLLSDRETDQPQHF. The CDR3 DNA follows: TGTGCCAGCAGCTTACTCTCCGACAGGGAAACGGATCAGCCCCAGCATTTT.

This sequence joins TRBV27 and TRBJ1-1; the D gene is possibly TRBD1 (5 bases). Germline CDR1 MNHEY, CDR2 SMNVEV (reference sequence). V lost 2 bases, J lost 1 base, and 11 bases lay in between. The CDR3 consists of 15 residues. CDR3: CASSLKWQGNTEAFF. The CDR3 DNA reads TGTGCCAGCAGTTTAAAATGGCAGGGGAACACTGAAGCTTTCTTT.

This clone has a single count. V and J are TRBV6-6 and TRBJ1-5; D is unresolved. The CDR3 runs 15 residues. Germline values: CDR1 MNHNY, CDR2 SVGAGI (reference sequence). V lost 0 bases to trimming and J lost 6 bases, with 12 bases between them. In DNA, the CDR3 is TGTGCCAGCAGTTACTCGGTGGCTGTTACTCAGCCCCAGCATTTT. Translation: CASSYSVAVTQPQHF.

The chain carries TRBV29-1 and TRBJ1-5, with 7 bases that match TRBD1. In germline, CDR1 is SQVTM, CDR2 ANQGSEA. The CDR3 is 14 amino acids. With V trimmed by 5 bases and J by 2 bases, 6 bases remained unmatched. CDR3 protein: CSVSTGSGNQPQHF. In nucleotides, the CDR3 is TGCAGCGTTTCGACAGGGTCCGGCAATCAGCCCCAGCATTTT.

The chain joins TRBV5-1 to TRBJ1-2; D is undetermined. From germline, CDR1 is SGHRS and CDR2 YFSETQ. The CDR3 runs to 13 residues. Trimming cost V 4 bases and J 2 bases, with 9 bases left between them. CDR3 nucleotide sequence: TGCGCCAGCAGCCCCGGGAAAAACTATGGCTACACCTTC. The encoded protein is CASSPGKNYGYTF.

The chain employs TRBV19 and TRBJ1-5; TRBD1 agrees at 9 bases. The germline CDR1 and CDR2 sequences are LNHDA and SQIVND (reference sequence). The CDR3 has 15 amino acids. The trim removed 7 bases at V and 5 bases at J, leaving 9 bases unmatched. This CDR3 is CASTPGQGRDQPQHF. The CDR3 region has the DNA TGTGCCAGTACCCCGGGACAGGGAAGGGATCAGCCCCAGCATTTT.

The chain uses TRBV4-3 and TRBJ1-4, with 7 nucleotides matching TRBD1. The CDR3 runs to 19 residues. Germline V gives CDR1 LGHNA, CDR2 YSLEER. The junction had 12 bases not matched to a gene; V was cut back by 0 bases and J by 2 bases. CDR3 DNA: TGCGCCAGCAGCCAAGATTGGCAACAGGGGAGCGAGACTAATGAAAAACTGTTTTTT. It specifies CASSQDWQQGSETNEKLFF.

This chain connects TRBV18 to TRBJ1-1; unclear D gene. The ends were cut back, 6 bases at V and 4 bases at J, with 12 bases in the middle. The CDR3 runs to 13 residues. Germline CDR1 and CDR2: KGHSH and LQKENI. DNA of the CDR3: TGTGCCAGCTCCGGTAGTGAGGGCACTGAAGCTTTCTTT. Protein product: CASSGSEGTEAFF.

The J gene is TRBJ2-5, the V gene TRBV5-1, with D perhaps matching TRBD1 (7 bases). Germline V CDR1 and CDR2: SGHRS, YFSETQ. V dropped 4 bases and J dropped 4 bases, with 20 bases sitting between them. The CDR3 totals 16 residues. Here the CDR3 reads CASSPAGGGRVETQYF. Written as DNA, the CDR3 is TGCGCCAGCAGCCCAGCAGGGGGAGGAAGGGTAGAGACCCAGTACTTC.

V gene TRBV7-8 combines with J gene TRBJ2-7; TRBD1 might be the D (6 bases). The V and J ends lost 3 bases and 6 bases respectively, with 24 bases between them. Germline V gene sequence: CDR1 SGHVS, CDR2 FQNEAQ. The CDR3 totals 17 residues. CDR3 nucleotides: TGTGCCAGCAGCTTCGGGGTTTTGCGGACAGAAGGTTCCGAGCAGTACTTC. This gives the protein CASSFGVLRTEGSEQYF.

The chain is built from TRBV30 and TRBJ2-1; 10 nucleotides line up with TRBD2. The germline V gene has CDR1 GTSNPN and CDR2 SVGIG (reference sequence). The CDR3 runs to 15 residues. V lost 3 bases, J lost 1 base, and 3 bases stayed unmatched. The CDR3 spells CAWSETSGSYNEQFF. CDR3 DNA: TGTGCCTGGAGCGAGACTAGCGGGTCCTACAATGAGCAGTTCTTC.

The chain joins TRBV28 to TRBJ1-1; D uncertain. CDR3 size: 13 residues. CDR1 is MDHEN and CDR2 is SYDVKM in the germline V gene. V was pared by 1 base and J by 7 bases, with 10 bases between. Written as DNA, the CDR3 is TGTGCCAGCAGTTTATTAGGAGGCCTTGAAGCTTTCTTT. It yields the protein CASSLLGGLEAFF. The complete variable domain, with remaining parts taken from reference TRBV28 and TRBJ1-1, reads DVKVTQSSRYLVKRTGEKVFLECVQDMDHENMFWYRQDPGLGLRLIYFSYDVKMKEKGDIPEGYSVSREKKERFSLILESASTNQTSMYLCASSLLGGLEAFFGQGTRLTVV.

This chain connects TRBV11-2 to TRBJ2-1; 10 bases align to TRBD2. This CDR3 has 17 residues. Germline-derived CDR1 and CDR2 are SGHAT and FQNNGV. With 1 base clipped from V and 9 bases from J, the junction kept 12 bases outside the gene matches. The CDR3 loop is CASSLGGETSGRAEQFF. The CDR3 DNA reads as TGTGCCAGCAGCTTAGGGGGCGAGACTAGCGGGCGTGCTGAGCAGTTCTTC.

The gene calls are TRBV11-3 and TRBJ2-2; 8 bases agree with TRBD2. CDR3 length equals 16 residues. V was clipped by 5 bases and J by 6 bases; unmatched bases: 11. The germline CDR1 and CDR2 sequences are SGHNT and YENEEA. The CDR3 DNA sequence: TGTGCCAGCAGCGCACGGGGGGGAGGCTTAGCCGGGGAGCTGTTTTTT. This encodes CASSARGGGLAGELFF.

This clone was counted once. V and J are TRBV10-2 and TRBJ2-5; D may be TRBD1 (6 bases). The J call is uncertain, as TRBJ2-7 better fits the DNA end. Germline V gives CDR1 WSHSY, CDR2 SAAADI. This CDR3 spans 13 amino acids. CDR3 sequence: CASREDSSYEQYF. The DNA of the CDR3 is TGCGCCAGCAGGGAGGACAGCTCCTACGAGCAGTACTTC.

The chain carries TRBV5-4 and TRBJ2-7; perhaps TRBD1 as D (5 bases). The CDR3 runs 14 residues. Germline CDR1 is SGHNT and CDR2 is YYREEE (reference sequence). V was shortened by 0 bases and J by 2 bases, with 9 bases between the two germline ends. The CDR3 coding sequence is TGTGCCAGCAGCTTGGACAGGACGACCTACGAGCAGTACTTC. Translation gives CASSLDRTTYEQYF.

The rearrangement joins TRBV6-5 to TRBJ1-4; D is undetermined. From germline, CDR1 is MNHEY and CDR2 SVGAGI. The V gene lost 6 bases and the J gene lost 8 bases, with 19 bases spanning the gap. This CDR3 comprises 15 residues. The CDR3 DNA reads TGTGCCAGCAGCAACTCATTGGAGGTTCGGGAAAAACTGTTTTTT. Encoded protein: CASSNSLEVREKLFF.